The 15 T cell receptor beta chains presented below share a single source sample, sequenced in a study of blood T cell repertoires in COVID-19. Produced via immunoSEQ multiplex PCR; TCRdb's table is partial and in-frame only. The table includes more than 85,000 clones, 85% to 90% detected once. Sequencing used peripheral blood. The receptors were sampled from a human donor in a cohort sampled during active COVID-19.

CDR3 amino acids: CASSTEQGRTEAFF. The DNA of the CDR3 is TGTGCCAGCAGCACGGAACAGGGGAGGACTGAAGCTTTCTTT. V usage is TRBV5-4 and J usage is TRBJ1-1, with TRBD1 matching over 7 bases. In germline, CDR1 is SGHNT, CDR2 YYREEE (reference sequence). This CDR3 is 14 amino acids long. The V and J ends lost 4 bases and 5 bases, in that order; junction bases with no gene match: 8.

The chain is built from TRBV9 and TRBJ2-1; D possibly corresponds to TRBD2 (5 bases). The CDR3 length is 15 residues. The V gene lost 5 bases and the J gene lost 0 bases, with 12 bases spanning the gap. Germline V gives CDR1 SGDLS, CDR2 YYNGEE. The CDR3 is CASSPKTSSYNEQFF. The CDR3 DNA reads TGTGCCAGCAGTCCGAAAACTAGCTCCTACAATGAGCAGTTCTTC.

The V call is TRBV5-1, the J call TRBJ2-2, with D hard to call. This CDR3 is built from 15 residues. Germline assignment: CDR1 SGHRS and CDR2 YFSETQ. Trimming left V 1 base short and J 0 bases short, with 7 bases between. The CDR3 nucleotides read TGCGCCAGCAGCTTGACGGTCACGAACACCGGGGAGCTGTTTTTT. Translated: CASSLTVTNTGELFF. The variable domain in full, with the rest retrieved from reference TRBV5-1 and TRBJ2-2, is KAGVTQTPRYLIKTRGQQVTLSCSPISGHRSVSWYQQTPGQGLQFLFEYFSETQRNKGNFPGRFSGRQFSNSRSEMNVSTLELGDSALYLCASSLTVTNTGELFFGEGSRLTVL.

The chain joins TRBV7-7 to TRBJ2-1, with D maybe TRBD2 (5 bases). The V gene's germline CDR1 is SSHAT and CDR2 FNYEAQ (reference sequence). The CDR3 has 13 residues. V was shortened by 5 bases and J by 9 bases, with 14 bases between the two germline ends. The CDR3 DNA reads TGTGCCAGCAGCCGAGGGTCCGTGACTGAGCAGTTCTTC. This gives the protein CASSRGSVTEQFF.

V gene TRBV3-1 (or the pseudogene TRBV3-2) combines with J gene TRBJ2-7; D unclear. V lost 0 bases, J lost 5 bases, and 8 bases lay in between. Germline V CDR1 and CDR2: LGHDT, YNNKEL (reference sequence). This CDR3 region has 13 residues. Written as DNA, the CDR3 is TGTGCCAGCAGCCAAGAGAGGAGAAACGAGCAGTACTTC. Protein product: CASSQERRNEQYF.

The chain combines TRBV10-3 with TRBJ1-5; no definite D call. The CDR3 is made up of 12 amino acids. CDR1 and CDR2 (germline): ENHRY, SYGVKD. Between the trimmed V and J ends, which lost 2 bases and 4 bases, there was a span of 3 bases. Here the CDR3 reads CAISEPNQPQHF. In DNA, the CDR3 is TGTGCCATCAGTGAGCCAAATCAGCCCCAGCATTTT.

V is TRBV11-3 and J is TRBJ1-3; D gene uncertain. This CDR3 comprises 15 residues. Germline CDR1 and CDR2: SGHNT and YENEEA. V was shortened by 1 base and J by 4 bases, with 11 bases between the two germline ends. CDR3 protein: CASSLGPGYGNTIYF. In nucleotides, the CDR3 is TGTGCCAGCAGCTTAGGTCCGGGTTACGGAAACACCATATATTTT.

This rearrangement joins TRBV5-1 to TRBJ1-2; no reliable D call. Germline V gives CDR1 SGHRS, CDR2 YFSETQ. This CDR3 comprises 15 residues. Between the trimmed V and J ends, which lost 0 bases and 6 bases, there was a span of 15 bases. The CDR3 loop is CASSLGPMAVHGYTF. Here the CDR3 DNA reads TGCGCCAGCAGCTTGGGACCTATGGCGGTCCATGGCTACACCTTC.

CDR3 residues: CASSLVAGGPGEQFF. The CDR3 bases are TGCGCCAGCAGCTTGGTCGCGGGAGGGCCGGGTGAGCAGTTCTTC. This sequence joins TRBV5-1 and TRBJ2-1; 9 bases line up with TRBD2. There are 15 residues in the CDR3. Germline values: CDR1 SGHRS, CDR2 YFSETQ. Unmatched junction bases numbered 7, after V lost 0 bases and J lost 9 bases. Full variable domain (rest looked up from reference TRBV5-1 and TRBJ2-1): KAGVTQTPRYLIKTRGQQVTLSCSPISGHRSVSWYQQTPGQGLQFLFEYFSETQRNKGNFPGRFSGRQFSNSRSEMNVSTLELGDSALYLCASSLVAGGPGEQFFGPGTRLTVL.

The CDR3 DNA sequence: TGTGCCAGCAGTAGACAGGGCAGAAACGAGCAGTACTTC. It specifies CASSRQGRNEQYF. The chain links TRBV2 to TRBJ2-7; 7 bases are shared with TRBD1. V gave up 5 bases and J gave up 5 bases; unmatched junction bases: 6. Per germline, CDR1 SNHLY and CDR2 FYNNEI. The CDR3 has 13 amino acids.

V gene TRBV10-3 combines with J gene TRBJ2-1; 10 bases agree with TRBD2. V was pared by 5 bases and J by 4 bases, with 5 bases of the junction left unmatched. Germline CDR1 is ENHRY and CDR2 is SYGVKD. The CDR3 is 15 residues long. The CDR3 DNA is TGTGCCATCAGTCCACCTAGCGGGGGTTACAATGAGCAGTTCTTC. This codes for CAISPPSGGYNEQFF.

This rearrangement joins TRBV19 to TRBJ2-1; D is undetermined. Trimming left V 7 bases short and J 9 bases short, with 7 bases between. The germline gives CDR1 LNHDA, CDR2 SQIVND (reference sequence). The CDR3 is made up of 10 amino acids. CDR3 in DNA: TGTGCCAGTATTCCAGGTGAGCAGTTCTTC. It specifies CASIPGEQFF.

The V gene is TRBV9, the J gene TRBJ1-2; 8 positions agree with TRBD1. CDR1 SGDLS and CDR2 YYNGEE come from the germline V gene. Trimming removed 1 base from V and 5 bases from J; junction bases left unmatched: 7. The CDR3 extends over 15 amino acids. This CDR3 reads CASSVMGGQGYGYTF. The CDR3 nucleotides are TGTGCCAGCAGCGTAATGGGAGGACAGGGATATGGCTACACCTTC.

On this clone itself: Different DNA sequences within this sample yield the same CDR3. The CDR3 loop is CASSLVAGGYEQYF. In nucleotides, the CDR3 is TGTGCCAGCAGCCTCGTAGCGGGGGGCTACGAGCAGTACTTC. The chain is built from TRBV7-9 and TRBJ2-7; TRBD2 aligns across 10 bases. The V segment lost 5 bases and the J segment 3 bases; nucleotides outside the gene matches: 4. This CDR3 is built from 14 residues. From germline, CDR1 is SEHNR and CDR2 FQNEAQ (reference sequence).

The genes are TRBV7-3 and TRBJ1-1; a weak D match, TRBD1 (5 bases). Germline V gene sequence: CDR1 SGHTA, CDR2 FQGTGA. CDR3 length equals 13 residues. V dropped 4 bases and J dropped 3 bases, with 9 bases sitting between them. DNA of the CDR3: TGTGCCAGCAGCTGGACAAGGGACACTGAAGCTTTCTTT. It specifies CASSWTRDTEAFF.